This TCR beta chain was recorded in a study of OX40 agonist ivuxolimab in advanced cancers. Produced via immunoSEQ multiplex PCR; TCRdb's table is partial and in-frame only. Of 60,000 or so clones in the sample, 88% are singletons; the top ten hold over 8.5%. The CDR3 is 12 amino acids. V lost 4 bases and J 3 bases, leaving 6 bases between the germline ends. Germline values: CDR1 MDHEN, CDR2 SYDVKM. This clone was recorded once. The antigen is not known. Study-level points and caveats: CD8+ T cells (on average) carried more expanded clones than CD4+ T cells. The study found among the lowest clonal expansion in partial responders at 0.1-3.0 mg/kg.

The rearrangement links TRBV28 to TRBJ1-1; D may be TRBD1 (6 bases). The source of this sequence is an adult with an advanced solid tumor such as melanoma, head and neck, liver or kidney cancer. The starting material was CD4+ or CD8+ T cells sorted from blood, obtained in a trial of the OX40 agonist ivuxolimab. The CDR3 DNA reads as TGTGCCAGCAGTTCAGGGGACACTGAAGCTTTCTTT. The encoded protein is CASSSGDTEAFF.